A single sample is the source of the 27 T cell receptor beta chains below, sequenced in a study of regulatory T cells in long-lasting Graves disease. The time point was: newly diagnosed GD, antithyroid drugs for less than 3 months. From RNA extracted from PBMCs, the TCR library was made. Library construction for TCR beta used iRepertoire HTBI primers and Arm-PCR of CDR3 regions. TCRdb re-called the multiplex PCR reads through MiXCR, storing one row per CDR3 protein. This sample has approximately 470,000 distinct CDR3 sequences, with 15% to 20% found just once. In addition, the sample was reused for a study of T cells in Graves' hyperthyroidism and ophthalmopathy.

Sequencing was performed on peripheral blood mononuclear cells (PBMCs), taken at new diagnosis, from a patient treated with antithyroid drugs. All receptors come from a man aged 40-50 years with Graves disease.

The table lists this clonotype with a few counts. The genes are TRBV12-3 or TRBV12-4 and TRBJ2-1, with a possible D match to TRBD2 (5 bases). CDR3 size: 14 residues. Between the trimmed V and J ends, which lost 5 bases and 2 bases, there was a span of 10 bases. CDR3: CASSQDWTYNEQFF. The CDR3 DNA follows: TGTGCCAGCAGTCAGGACTGGACCTACAATGAGCAGTTCTTC.

The chain couples TRBV3-1 to TRBJ2-7, with D possibly matching TRBD2 (5 bases). Germline V gives CDR1 LGHDT, CDR2 YNNKEL (reference sequence). V dropped 2 bases and J dropped 4 bases, with 24 bases sitting between them. CDR3 size: 18 residues. Written as DNA, the CDR3 is TGTGCCAGCAGCCAACAACGGACTGGAAGTCGCACCCAATACGAGCAGTACTTC. Encoded protein: CASSQQRTGSRTQYEQYF.

The table lists this clonotype with many counts. The rearrangement links TRBV7-2 to TRBJ1-2; tentatively, D is TRBD1 (6 bases). V was trimmed by 4 bases and J by 1 base, leaving 13 bases between them. CDR1 and CDR2 (germline): SGHTA, FQGNSA. CDR3 length equals 15 residues. In nucleotides, the CDR3 is TGTGCCAGCAGCTGGGGGGGGGCGATTAACTATGGCTACACCTTC. Its translation: CASSWGGAINYGYTF.

This clonotype has just one count. The chain is built from TRBV18 and TRBJ1-1; D is undetermined. V was trimmed by 1 base and J by 2 bases, leaving 11 bases between them. This CDR3 has 15 residues. Per the germline V gene, CDR1 is KGHSH and CDR2 is LQKENI. The CDR3: CASSPQQVGNTEAFF. The CDR3 DNA sequence: TGTGCCAGCTCACCACAGCAGGTTGGTAACACTGAAGCTTTCTTT.

Details on this clonotype: This may arise from a read error, as a much more abundant clone is one base away. The V and J genes are TRBV3-1 and TRBJ2-1; D unclear. The tail of the sequence fits TRBJ2-5 better, so the J call may be wrong. The CDR3 consists of 13 residues. In germline, CDR1 is LGHDT, CDR2 YNNKEL (reference sequence). Here the CDR3 DNA reads TGTGCCGGCAGCCAAGCTTACCAAGAGACCCAGTACTTC. Encoded protein: CAGSQAYQETQYF.

This clonotype turned up a few times. CDR3 nucleotides: TGTGCCACCAGGGGGGGGGGGGCACGAACTGAAGCTTTCTTT. It is translated as CATRGGGARTEAFF. The chain joins TRBV24-1 to TRBJ1-1; D might be TRBD1 (6 bases). CDR1 and CDR2 from the germline V gene are KGHDR and SFDVKD. The CDR3 has 14 residues. The germline V and J ends were trimmed by 7 bases and 5 bases, with 16 bases remaining between them.

This clonotype appeared many times. V is TRBV7-3 and J is TRBJ2-3; 9 bases match TRBD1. V shed 6 bases and J 4 bases; nucleotides not matched to a gene: 11. Germline CDR1 SGHTA, CDR2 FQGTGA. The CDR3 runs to 16 residues. CDR3 region: CASSPGQGLFADTQYF. The DNA of the CDR3 is TGTGCCAGCAGTCCGGGACAGGGTCTTTTCGCAGATACGCAGTATTTT.

In its sample, this clonotype was seen many times. This chain uses TRBV7-9 with TRBJ2-3, with D tentatively TRBD1 (6 bases). The CDR3 consists of 16 residues. Between the trimmed V and J ends, which lost 6 bases and 2 bases, there was a span of 18 bases. Germline CDR1 reads SEHNR; CDR2 reads FQNEAQ (reference sequence). This chain's CDR3 is CASSLGRTVSTDTQYF. The CDR3 nucleotides are TGTGCCAGCAGTTTGGGACGGACAGTGTCCACAGATACGCAGTATTTT.

The rearrangement uses TRBV25-1 and TRBJ2-5; D is perhaps TRBD2 (5 bases). The CDR3 totals 15 residues. Germline CDR1 and CDR2: MGHDK and SYGVNS. V lost 4 bases to trimming and J lost 0 bases, with 12 bases between them. CDR3 protein: CASSARTENQETQYF. The CDR3 DNA reads TGTGCCAGCAGTGCCCGGACTGAAAACCAAGAGACCCAGTACTTC.

This clonotype was picked up many times. In nucleotides, the CDR3 is TGTGCCATCAGTGAGTCTGTTCCAGGGCAAGAGACCCAGTACTTC. Amino acids: CAISESVPGQETQYF. The chain recombines TRBV10-3 with TRBJ2-5; a possible D gene is TRBD1 (5 bases). The germline gives CDR1 ENHRY, CDR2 SYGVKD. CDR3 length: 15 residues. Trimming took off 0 bases at V and 2 bases at J, with 10 bases between the two ends.

Comment on this clonotype: Germline and junction disagree at one end, which may indicate a read error. J is TRBJ2-5 and V is TRBV3-1; 9 bases line up with TRBD2. Germline loops: CDR1 LGHDT, CDR2 YNNKEL (reference sequence). This CDR3 contains 15 residues. As DNA, the CDR3 is TGTGCCGGCAGCCAGGGCGGGAGGGCCCGGGAGACCCAGTACTTC. Protein product: CAGSQGGRARETQYF.

This clonotype was seen many times. The chain has TRBV12-3 or TRBV12-4 and TRBJ1-1; the D gene is possibly TRBD1 (6 bases). This CDR3 spans 14 amino acids. V lost 3 bases to trimming and J lost 3 bases, with 11 bases between them. The CDR3 sequence is CASSFTKGDTEAFF. The CDR3, as DNA: TGTGCCAGCAGTTTCACCAAGGGGGACACTGAAGCTTTCTTT.

This clonotype has at least ten counts. The chain has TRBV5-1 and TRBJ2-3; TRBD1 aligns across 9 bases. Germline CDR1 and CDR2: SGHRS and YFSETQ. Trimming took 4 bases from V and 4 from J; bases not matched to a gene: 7. The length of the CDR3 is 15 residues. The CDR3 DNA reads as TGCGCCAGCAGCCCCGGGACAGGGAGGCCAGATACGCAGTATTTT. Translating gives CASSPGTGRPDTQYF.

This clonotype has a single count. A read error may produce the germline difference seen at one junction end. The V call is TRBV6-4, the J call TRBJ2-7; 7 positions agree with TRBD1. The CDR3 is made up of 12 amino acids. Germline CDR1 is MRHNA and CDR2 is SNTAGT. CDR3 sequence reads: CASSETGVLYDF. CDR3 bases: TGTGCCAGCAGTGAAACAGGGGTTTTATATGACTTC.

This clonotype came up a few times. The J gene is TRBJ2-7, the V gene TRBV7-9; 9 bases agree with TRBD1. The CDR3 has 14 amino acids. V trimming: 5 bases; J trimming: 6 bases; junction bases outside the gene matches: 8. Germline CDR1 and CDR2: SEHNR and FQNEAQ (reference sequence). The CDR3, as DNA: TGTGCCAGCAGCCGTCCGGGACAGGGAGGCGAGCAGTACTTC. Its protein product is CASSRPGQGGEQYF.

A remark on this clonotype: The junction shows a germline mismatch at one end, possibly a read error. The chain carries TRBV27 and TRBJ2-7, with 8 bases identical to TRBD1. Looked up from germline, CDR1 is MNHEY and CDR2 is SMNVEV (reference sequence). This CDR3 spans 13 amino acids. The CDR3 protein is CAISFDRGYEQYF. The DNA for the CDR3 is TGTGCCATCAGTTTCGACAGGGGCTACGAGCAGTACTTC.

Only one count was recorded for this clonotype. The chain carries TRBV18 and TRBJ2-6; the D is unclear. The germline gives CDR1 KGHSH, CDR2 LQKENI. The CDR3 covers 15 residues. Deletions cut 3 bases from V and 4 bases from J, with 10 bases between. CDR3 protein: CASSPSVLGANVLTF. Here the CDR3 DNA reads TGTGCCAGCTCACCCTCCGTGTTGGGGGCCAACGTCCTGACTTTC. The full variable domain, rest sourced from reference TRBV18 and TRBJ2-6, is NAGVMQNPRHLVRRRGQEARLRCSPMKGHSHVYWYRQLPEEGLKFMVYLQKENIIDESGMPKERFSAEFPKEGPSILRIQQVVRGDSAAYFCASSPSVLGANVLTFGAGSRLTVL.

The J gene is TRBJ2-7, the V gene TRBV7-9, with 7 bases fitting TRBD1. The V segment lost 5 bases and the J segment 6 bases; nucleotides outside the gene matches: 13. From germline, CDR1 is SEHNR and CDR2 FQNEAQ (reference sequence). The CDR3 sequence is 15 residues long. CDR3 protein: CASSPLTGVFIEQYF. CDR3 nucleotide sequence: TGTGCCAGCAGCCCCTTAACAGGGGTCTTTATCGAGCAGTACTTC.

This clonotype was observed a handful of times. The genes are TRBV9 and TRBJ2-1; TRBD2 might be the D (6 bases). This CDR3 contains 14 residues. Germline V gene sequence: CDR1 SGDLS, CDR2 YYNGEE. The ends were cut back, 9 bases at V and 3 bases at J, with 16 bases in the middle. Here the CDR3 DNA reads TGTGCCACCAACCCGGGAGACGGCTACAATGAGCAGTTCTTC. Translating gives CATNPGDGYNEQFF.

The rearrangement links TRBV7-9 to TRBJ1-1; 8 positions agree with TRBD1. J lost 0 bases, V lost 4 bases, and 1 base had no gene match. Germline CDR1 is SEHNR and CDR2 is FQNEAQ (reference sequence). The CDR3 is 14 residues long. The CDR3 sequence is CASSSDRVNTEAFF. The CDR3 DNA reads as TGTGCCAGCAGCTCGGACAGGGTGAACACTGAAGCTTTCTTT.

This clonotype was detected only a few times. The chain links TRBV6-1 to TRBJ2-7, with 9 bases that match TRBD1. In germline, CDR1 is MNHNS, CDR2 SASEGT. V lost 3 bases to trimming and J lost 3 bases; unmatched junction nucleotides: 6. This CDR3 has 15 amino acids. In DNA, the CDR3 is TGTGCCAGCAGTGATCGGACAGGGGCCCTCTACGAGCAGTACTTC. Encoded protein: CASSDRTGALYEQYF.

The J gene is TRBJ2-1, the V gene TRBV6-1, with TRBD2 matching 12 bases. Germline V gene sequence: CDR1 MNHNS, CDR2 SASEGT. This CDR3 has 14 residues. The trim removed 6 bases at V and 7 bases at J, leaving 4 bases unmatched. The CDR3 is CASSRLAGVNEQFF. The DNA of the CDR3 is TGTGCCAGCAGCAGACTAGCGGGAGTTAATGAGCAGTTCTTC.

The chain couples TRBV9 to TRBJ1-3; the match to TRBD1 covers 7 bases. The V and J ends lost 2 bases and 1 base, in that order; junction bases with no gene match: 3. The CDR3 totals 15 residues. CDR1 and CDR2 from the germline V gene are SGDLS and YYNGEE. For the CDR3, the DNA is TGTGCCAGCAGCGTGGGACAGATTTCTGGAAACACCATATATTTT. This gives the protein CASSVGQISGNTIYF.

This clonotype was detected once. The genes are TRBV30 and TRBJ2-7; D call uncertain. The CDR3 spans 12 residues. Per the germline V gene, CDR1 is GTSNPN and CDR2 is SVGIG (reference sequence). The V gene lost 4 bases and the J gene lost 3 bases, with 10 bases spanning the gap. Here the CDR3 reads CAWTRVSYEQYF. The CDR3 DNA is TGTGCCTGGACCCGGGTTAGCTACGAGCAGTACTTC.

This clonotype was seen a handful of times. V usage is TRBV6-9 and J usage is TRBJ1-2; 7 bases align to TRBD1. V lost 4 bases and J lost 8; bases outside the gene matches: 4. The V gene's germline CDR1 is MNHGY and CDR2 SVAAGI. The CDR3 contains 12 residues. For the CDR3, the DNA is TGTGCCAGCAGTTGGGGGGGACAGGGCTACACCTTC. Its translation: CASSWGGQGYTF.

With respect to this clonotype: Its ends do not fully match the called genes, so a read error is possible. This chain links TRBV3-1 with TRBJ2-1, with D maybe TRBD2 (5 bases). The CDR3 covers 12 residues. Germline CDR1 and CDR2: LGHDT and YNNKEL (reference sequence). The CDR3 region is CASSRGSNEQLF. CDR3 DNA sequence: TGTGCCAGCAGCCGAGGGAGCAATGAGCAGCTCTTC.

V and J are TRBV12-3 or TRBV12-4 and TRBJ2-2, with D maybe TRBD1 (6 bases). The CDR3 has 15 amino acids. V lost 2 bases and J lost 0, with 7 bases in between. The CDR3 nucleotides are TGTGCCAGCAGTTTAAAGGGGGCGAACACCGGGGAGCTGTTTTTT. Its protein is CASSLKGANTGELFF.